This T cell receptor (beta chain) was sequenced in a study of T-cell memory formation after mild COVID-19. One entry per CDR3 protein results from TCRdb running MiXCR on the 5' RACE reads. Counted here are about 150,000 distinct CDR3 sequences, 10% to 15% occurring once; the ten biggest clones make up approximately 3.5%. The CDR3 sequence is 17 residues long. Germline-derived CDR1 and CDR2 are LGHNA and YSLEER. V was pared by 0 bases and J by 5 bases, with 9 bases of the junction left unmatched. The genes are TRBV4-3 and TRBJ2-3; TRBD1 aligns across 9 bases. The TCR was taken from a man in his late teens or twenties who had mild COVID-19 (a few samples of this study predate the infection). Cell type and time point are not known. Sequenced input: PBMCs or a T cell subset sorted from them (not recorded which). CDR3 protein: CASSQEGRGQGIDTQYF. The CDR3 DNA reads as TGCGCCAGCAGCCAAGAAGGGAGGGGACAGGGTATAGATACGCAGTATTTT.